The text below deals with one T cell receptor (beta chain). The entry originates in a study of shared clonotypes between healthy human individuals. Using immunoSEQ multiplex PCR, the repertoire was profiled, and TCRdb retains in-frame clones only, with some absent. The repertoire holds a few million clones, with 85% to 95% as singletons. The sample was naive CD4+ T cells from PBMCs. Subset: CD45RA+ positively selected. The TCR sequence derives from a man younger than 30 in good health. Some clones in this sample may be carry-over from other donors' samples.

The DNA of the CDR3 is TGTGCCAGCAGTGGTGGCCCAAATGAAAAACTGTTTTTT. Its protein is CASSGGPNEKLFF. The chain joins TRBV7-8 to TRBJ1-4; D gene uncertain. Looked up from germline, CDR1 is SGHVS and CDR2 is FQNEAQ. V gave up 6 bases and J gave up 5 bases, with 10 bases separating them. The CDR3 has 13 amino acids. The variable domain in full, with the rest retrieved from reference TRBV7-8 and TRBJ1-4, is GAGVSQSPRYKVAKRGQDVALRCDPISGHVSLFWYQQALGQGPEFLTYFQNEAQLDKSGLPSDRFFAERPEGSVSTLKIQRTQQEDSAVYLCASSGGPNEKLFFGSGTQLSVL.